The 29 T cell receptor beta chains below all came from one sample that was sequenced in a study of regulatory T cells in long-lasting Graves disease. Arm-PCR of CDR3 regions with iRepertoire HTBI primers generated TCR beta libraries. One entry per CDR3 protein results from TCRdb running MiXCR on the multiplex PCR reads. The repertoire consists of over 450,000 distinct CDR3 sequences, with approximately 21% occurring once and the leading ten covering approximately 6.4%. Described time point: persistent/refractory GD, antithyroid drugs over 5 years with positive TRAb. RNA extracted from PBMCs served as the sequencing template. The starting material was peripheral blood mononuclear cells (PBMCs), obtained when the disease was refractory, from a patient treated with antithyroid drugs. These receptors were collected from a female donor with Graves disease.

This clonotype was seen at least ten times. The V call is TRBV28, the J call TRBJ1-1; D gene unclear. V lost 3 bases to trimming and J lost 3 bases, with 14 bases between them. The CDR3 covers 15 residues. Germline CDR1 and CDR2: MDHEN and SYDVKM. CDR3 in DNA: TGTGCCAGCAGTTTTTGGCAGGCGAGGTACACTGAAGCTTTCTTT. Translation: CASSFWQARYTEAFF.

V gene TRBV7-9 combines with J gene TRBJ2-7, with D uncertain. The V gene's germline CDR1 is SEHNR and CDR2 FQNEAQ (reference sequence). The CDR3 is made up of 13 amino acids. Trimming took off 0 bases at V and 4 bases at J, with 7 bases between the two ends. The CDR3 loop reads CASSLAVGYEQYF. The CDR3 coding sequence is TGTGCCAGCAGCTTAGCGGTTGGTTACGAGCAGTACTTC.

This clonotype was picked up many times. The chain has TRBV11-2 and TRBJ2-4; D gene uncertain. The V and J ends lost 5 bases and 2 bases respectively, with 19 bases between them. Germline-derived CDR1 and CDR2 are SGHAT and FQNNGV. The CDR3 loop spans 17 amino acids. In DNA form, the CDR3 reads TGTGCCAGCAGCAGAATTATTGGTAGTGGACCCAAAAACATTCAGTACTTC. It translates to CASSRIIGSGPKNIQYF.

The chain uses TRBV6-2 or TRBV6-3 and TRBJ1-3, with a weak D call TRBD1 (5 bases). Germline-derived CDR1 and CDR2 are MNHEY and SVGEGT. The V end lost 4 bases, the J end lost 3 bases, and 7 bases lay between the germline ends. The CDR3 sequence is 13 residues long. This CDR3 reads CASSSTGGNTIYF. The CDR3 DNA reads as TGTGCCAGCAGTTCCACAGGTGGAAACACCATATATTTT.

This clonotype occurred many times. CDR3 in DNA: TGTGCTAGTGGTTTGGTAGGGGGGCTGCAAGAGACCCAGTACTTC. This codes for CASGLVGGLQETQYF. J is TRBJ2-5 and V is TRBV12-5; D tentatively reads TRBD1 or TRBD2 (6 bases each). V was cut by 0 bases and J by 2 bases, with 10 bases left in between. CDR3 length: 15 residues. Germline V gives CDR1 LGHNT, CDR2 FRNRAP.

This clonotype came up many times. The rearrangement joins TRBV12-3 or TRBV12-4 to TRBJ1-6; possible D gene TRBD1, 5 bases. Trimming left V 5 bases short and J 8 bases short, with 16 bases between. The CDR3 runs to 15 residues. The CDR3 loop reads CASSPPAGGDSPLHF. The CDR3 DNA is TGTGCCAGCAGTCCCCCCGCGGGGGGGGATTCACCCCTCCACTTT.

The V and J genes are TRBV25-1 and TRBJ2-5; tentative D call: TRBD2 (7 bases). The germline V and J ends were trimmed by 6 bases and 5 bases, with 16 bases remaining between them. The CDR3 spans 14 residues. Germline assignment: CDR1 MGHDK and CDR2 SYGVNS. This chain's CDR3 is CASSRGGSVETQYF. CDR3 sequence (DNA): TGTGCCAGCAGCAGGGGCGGGAGTGTTGAGACCCAGTACTTC.

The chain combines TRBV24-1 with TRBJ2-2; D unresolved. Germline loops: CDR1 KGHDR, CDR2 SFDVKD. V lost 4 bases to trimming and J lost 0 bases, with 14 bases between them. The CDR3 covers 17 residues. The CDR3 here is CATSEATTNANTGELFF. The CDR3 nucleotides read TGTGCCACCAGTGAGGCAACGACCAACGCGAACACCGGGGAGCTGTTTTTT.

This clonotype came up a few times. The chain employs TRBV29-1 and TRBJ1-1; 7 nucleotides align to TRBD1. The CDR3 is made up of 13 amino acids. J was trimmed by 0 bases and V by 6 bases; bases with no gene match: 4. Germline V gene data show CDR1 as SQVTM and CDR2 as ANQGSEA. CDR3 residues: CSVGGGMNTEAFF. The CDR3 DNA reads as TGCAGCGTCGGAGGGGGCATGAACACTGAAGCTTTCTTT.

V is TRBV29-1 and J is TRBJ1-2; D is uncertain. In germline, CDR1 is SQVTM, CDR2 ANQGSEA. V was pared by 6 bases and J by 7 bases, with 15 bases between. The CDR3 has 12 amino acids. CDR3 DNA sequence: TGCAGCGTCGAGAGGACGGGATTTGGCTACACCTTC. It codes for CSVERTGFGYTF.

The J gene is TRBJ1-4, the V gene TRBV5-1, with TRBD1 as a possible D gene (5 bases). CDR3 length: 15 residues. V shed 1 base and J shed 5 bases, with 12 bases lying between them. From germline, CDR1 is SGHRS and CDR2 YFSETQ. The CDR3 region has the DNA TGCGCCAGCAGCTTGTATCGGGGCGCGAATGAAAAACTGTTTTTT. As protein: CASSLYRGANEKLFF.

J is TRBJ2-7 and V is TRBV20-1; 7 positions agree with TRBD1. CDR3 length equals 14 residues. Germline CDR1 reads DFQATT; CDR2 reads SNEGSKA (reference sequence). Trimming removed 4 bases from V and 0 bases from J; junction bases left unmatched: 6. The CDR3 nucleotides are TGCAGTGCTACCGGGACAGAGTACTCCTACGAGCAGTACTTC. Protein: CSATGTEYSYEQYF.

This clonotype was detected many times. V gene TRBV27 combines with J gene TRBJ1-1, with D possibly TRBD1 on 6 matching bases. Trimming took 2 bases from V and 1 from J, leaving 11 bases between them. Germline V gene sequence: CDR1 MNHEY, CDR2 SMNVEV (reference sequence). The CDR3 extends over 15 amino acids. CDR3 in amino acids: CASSLEGVRNTEAFF. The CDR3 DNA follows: TGTGCCAGCAGTTTAGAGGGGGTGCGGAACACTGAAGCTTTCTTT.

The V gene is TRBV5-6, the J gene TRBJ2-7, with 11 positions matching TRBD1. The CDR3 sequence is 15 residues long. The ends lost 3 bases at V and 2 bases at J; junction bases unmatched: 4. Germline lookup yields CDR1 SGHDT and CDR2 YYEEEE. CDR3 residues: CASSWGQGVAYEQYF. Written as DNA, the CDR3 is TGTGCCAGCAGCTGGGGACAGGGGGTCGCCTACGAGCAGTACTTC.

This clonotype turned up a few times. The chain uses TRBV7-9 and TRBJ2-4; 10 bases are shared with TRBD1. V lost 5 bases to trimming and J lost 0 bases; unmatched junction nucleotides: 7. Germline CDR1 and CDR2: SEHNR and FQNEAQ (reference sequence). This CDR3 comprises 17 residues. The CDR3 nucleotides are TGTGCCAGCAGCCCAACAGACAGGGGGCTAGCCAAAAACATTCAGTACTTC. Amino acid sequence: CASSPTDRGLAKNIQYF.

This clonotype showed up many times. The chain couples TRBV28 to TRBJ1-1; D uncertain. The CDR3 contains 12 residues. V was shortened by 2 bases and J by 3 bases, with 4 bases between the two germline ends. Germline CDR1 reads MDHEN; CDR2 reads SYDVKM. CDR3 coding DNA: TGTGCCAGCAGTTTAGCGGACACTGAAGCTTTCTTT. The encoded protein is CASSLADTEAFF.

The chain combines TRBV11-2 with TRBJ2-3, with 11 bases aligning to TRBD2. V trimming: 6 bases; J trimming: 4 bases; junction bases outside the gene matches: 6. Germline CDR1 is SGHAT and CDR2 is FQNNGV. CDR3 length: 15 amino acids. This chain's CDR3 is CASRRLAGLADTQYF. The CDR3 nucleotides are TGTGCCAGCAGAAGACTAGCGGGGCTCGCAGATACGCAGTATTTT. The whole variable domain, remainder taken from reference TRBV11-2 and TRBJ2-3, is EAGVAQSPRYKIIEKRQSVAFWCNPISGHATLYWYQQILGQGPKLLIQFQNNGVVDDSQLPKDRFSAERLKGVDSTLKIQPAKLEDSAVYLCASRRLAGLADTQYFGPGTRLTVL.

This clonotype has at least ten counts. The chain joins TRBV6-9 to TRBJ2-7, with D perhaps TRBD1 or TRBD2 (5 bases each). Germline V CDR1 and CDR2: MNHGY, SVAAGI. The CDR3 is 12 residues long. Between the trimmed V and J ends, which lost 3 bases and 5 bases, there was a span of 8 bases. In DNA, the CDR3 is TGTGCCAGCAGTTACGGGGACGACGAGCAGTACTTC. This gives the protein CASSYGDDEQYF.

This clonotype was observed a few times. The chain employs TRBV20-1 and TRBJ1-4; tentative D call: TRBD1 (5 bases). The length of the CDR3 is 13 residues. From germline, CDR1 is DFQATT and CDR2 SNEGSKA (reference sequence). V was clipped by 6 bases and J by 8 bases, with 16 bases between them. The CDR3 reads CSARPVAGEKLFF. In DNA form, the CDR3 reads TGCAGTGCCCGGCCCGTGGCAGGGGAAAAACTGTTTTTT.

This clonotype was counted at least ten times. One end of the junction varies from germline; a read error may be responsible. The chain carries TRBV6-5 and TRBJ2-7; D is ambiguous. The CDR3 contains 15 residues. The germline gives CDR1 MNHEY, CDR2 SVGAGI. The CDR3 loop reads CASSDSRTRSYEQYF. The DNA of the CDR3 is TGTGCCAGCAGTGACTCGAGGACGCGATCCTACGAGCAGTACTTC.

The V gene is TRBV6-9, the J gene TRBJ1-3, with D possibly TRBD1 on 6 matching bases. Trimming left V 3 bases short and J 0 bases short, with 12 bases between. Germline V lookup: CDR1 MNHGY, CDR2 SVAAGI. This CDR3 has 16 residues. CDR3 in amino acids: CASSYSGDTSGNTIYF. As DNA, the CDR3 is TGTGCCAGCAGTTACTCTGGGGACACCTCTGGAAACACCATATATTTT.

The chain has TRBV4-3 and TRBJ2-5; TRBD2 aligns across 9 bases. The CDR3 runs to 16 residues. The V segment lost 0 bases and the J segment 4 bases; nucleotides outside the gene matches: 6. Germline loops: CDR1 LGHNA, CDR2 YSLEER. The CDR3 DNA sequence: TGCGCCAGCAGCCAAGAAAGCGGGAGGCCAGGAGAGACCCAGTACTTC. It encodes CASSQESGRPGETQYF.

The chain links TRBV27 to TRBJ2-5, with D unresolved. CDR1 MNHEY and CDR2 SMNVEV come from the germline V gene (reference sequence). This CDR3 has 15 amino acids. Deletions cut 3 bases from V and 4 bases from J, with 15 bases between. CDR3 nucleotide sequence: TGTGCCAGCAGTTTTGGTAGGGATAGGAGAGAGACCCAGTACTTC. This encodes CASSFGRDRRETQYF.

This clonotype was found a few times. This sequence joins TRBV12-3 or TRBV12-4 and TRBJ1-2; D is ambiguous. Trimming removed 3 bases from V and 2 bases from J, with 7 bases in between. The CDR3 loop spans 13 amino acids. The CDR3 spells CASSFAKNYGYTF. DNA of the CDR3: TGTGCCAGCAGTTTTGCGAAAAACTATGGCTACACCTTC.

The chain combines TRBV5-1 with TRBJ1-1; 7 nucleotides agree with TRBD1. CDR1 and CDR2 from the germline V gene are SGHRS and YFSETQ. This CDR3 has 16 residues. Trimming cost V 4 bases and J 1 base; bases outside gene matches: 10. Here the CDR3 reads CASSHGTGVGNTEAFF. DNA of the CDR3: TGCGCCAGCAGCCACGGTACAGGGGTGGGGAACACTGAAGCTTTCTTT. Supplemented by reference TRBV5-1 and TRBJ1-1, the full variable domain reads KAGVTQTPRYLIKTRGQQVTLSCSPISGHRSVSWYQQTPGQGLQFLFEYFSETQRNKGNFPGRFSGRQFSNSRSEMNVSTLELGDSALYLCASSHGTGVGNTEAFFGQGTRLTVV.

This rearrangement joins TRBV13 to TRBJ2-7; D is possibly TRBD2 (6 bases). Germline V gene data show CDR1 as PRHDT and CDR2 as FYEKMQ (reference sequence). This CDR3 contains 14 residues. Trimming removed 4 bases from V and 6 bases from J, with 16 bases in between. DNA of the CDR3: TGTGCCAGCAGCTGGGACTCCACCACGATCGAGCAGTACTTC. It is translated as CASSWDSTTIEQYF.

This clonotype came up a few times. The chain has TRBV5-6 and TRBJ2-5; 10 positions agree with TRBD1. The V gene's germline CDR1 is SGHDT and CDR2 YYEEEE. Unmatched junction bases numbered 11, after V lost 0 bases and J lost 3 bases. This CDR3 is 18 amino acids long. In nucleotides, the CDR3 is TGTGCCAGCAGCTTGGAAGCAGTTTCCGGGACAGGGGAAGAGACCCAGTACTTC. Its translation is CASSLEAVSGTGEETQYF.

CDR3 amino acids: CASTEGTSNSYEQYF. The DNA for the CDR3 is TGCGCCAGCACCGAGGGCACTAGCAACTCCTACGAGCAGTACTTC. The chain employs TRBV5-1 and TRBJ2-7; D perhaps matches TRBD2 (6 bases). In germline, CDR1 is SGHRS, CDR2 YFSETQ. Trimming took off 6 bases at V and 0 bases at J, with 16 bases between the two ends. The CDR3 runs 15 residues.

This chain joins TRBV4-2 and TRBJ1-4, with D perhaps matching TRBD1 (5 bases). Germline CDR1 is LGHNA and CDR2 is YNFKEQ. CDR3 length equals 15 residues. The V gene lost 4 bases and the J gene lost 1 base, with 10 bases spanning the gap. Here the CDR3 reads CASSLWGQTNEKLFF. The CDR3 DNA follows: TGTGCCAGCAGCCTTTGGGGCCAAACTAATGAAAAACTGTTTTTT.